The following is a TCR beta chain sequence with its context. The antigen is not known. The study used samples holding about 0.85-10 million cryopreserved PBMC before DNA extraction. This record belongs to a study of long-term antiretroviral therapy in people with HIV. Study outcomes and limitations: Pre-ART clonal expansion yielded clones that dominated the repertoire at all time points. In samples taken after ART, diversity increased but remained below transplant donor control levels.

CDR3 size: 14 residues. Germline lookup yields CDR1 SSHAT and CDR2 FNYEAQ (reference sequence). Survey level was the resolution at which the v3.0 immunoSEQ assay ran. Generated by immunoSEQ multiplex PCR, the TCRdb table keeps only in-frame clones and is missing some. The table includes fewer than 35,000 clones, around four fifths detected once. The material was unsorted PBMCs, obtained 0.4 years before starting antiretroviral therapy. The chain links TRBV7-7 to TRBJ2-5; 14 nucleotides align to TRBD2. This TCR was recovered from a man between 18 and 29 years old with HIV. DNA of the CDR3: TGTGCTAGCGGAATGGGACTAGCGGGGGAAACCCAGTACTTC. Translation: CASGMGLAGETQYF. The full variable domain, completed using reference TRBV7-7 and TRBJ2-5, is GAGVSQSPRYKVTKRGQDVTLRCDPISSHATLYWYQQALGQGPEFLTYFNYEAQPDKSGLPSDRFSAERPEGSISTLTIQRTEQRDSAMYRCASGMGLAGETQYFGPGTRLLVL.